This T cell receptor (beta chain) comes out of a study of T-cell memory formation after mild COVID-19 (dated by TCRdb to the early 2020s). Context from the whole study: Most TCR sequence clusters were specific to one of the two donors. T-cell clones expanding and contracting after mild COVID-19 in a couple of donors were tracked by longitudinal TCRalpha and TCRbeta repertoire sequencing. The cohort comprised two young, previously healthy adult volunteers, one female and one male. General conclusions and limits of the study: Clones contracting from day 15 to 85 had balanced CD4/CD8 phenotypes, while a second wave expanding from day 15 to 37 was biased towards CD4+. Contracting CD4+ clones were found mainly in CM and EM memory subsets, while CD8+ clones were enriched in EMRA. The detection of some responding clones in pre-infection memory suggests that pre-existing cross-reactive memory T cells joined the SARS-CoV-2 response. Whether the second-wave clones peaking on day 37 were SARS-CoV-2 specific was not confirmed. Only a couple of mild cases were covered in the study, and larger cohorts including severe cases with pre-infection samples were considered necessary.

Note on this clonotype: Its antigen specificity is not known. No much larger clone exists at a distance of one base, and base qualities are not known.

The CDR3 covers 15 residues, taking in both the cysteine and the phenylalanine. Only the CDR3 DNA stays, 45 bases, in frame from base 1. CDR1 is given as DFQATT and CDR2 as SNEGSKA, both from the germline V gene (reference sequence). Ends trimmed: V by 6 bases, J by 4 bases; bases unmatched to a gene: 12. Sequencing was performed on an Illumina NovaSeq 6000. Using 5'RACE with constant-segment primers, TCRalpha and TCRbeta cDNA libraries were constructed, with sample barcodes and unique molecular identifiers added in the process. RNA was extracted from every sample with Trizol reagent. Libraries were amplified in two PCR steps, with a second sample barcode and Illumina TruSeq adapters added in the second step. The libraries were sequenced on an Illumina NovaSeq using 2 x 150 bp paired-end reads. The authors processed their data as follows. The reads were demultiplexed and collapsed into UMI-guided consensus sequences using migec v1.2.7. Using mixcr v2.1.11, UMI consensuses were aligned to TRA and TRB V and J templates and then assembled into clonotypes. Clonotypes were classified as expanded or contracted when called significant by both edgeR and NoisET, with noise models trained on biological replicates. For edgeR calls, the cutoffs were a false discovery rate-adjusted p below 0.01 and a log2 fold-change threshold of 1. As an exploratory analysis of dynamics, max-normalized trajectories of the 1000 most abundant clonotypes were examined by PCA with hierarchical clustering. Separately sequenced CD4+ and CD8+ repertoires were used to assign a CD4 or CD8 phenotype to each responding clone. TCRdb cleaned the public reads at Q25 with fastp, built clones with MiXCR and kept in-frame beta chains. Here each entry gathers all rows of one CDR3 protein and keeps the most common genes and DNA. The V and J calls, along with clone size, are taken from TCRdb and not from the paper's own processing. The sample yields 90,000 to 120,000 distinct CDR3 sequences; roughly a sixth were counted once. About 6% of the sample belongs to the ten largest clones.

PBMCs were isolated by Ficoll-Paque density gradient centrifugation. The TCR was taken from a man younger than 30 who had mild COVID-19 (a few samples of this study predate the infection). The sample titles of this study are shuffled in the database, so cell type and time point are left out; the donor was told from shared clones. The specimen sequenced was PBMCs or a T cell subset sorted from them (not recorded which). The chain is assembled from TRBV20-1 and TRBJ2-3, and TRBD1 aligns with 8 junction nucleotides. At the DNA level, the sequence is TGCAGTGCCCCTATGGCAGGGGGCGGTTCAGATACGCAGTATTTT. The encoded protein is CSAPMAGGGSDTQYF.